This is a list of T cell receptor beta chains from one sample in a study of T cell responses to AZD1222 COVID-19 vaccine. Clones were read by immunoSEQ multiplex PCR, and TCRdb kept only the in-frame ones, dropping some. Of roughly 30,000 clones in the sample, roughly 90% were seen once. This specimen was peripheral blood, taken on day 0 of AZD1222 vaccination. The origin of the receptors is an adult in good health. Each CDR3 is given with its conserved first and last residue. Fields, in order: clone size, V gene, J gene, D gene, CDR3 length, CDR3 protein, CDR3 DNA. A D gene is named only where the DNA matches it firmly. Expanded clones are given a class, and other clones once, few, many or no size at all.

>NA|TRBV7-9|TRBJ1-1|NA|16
CASSLVPTQGGTEAFF
TGTGCCAGCAGCTTAGTTCCCACACAAGGGGGCACTGAAGCTTTCTTT
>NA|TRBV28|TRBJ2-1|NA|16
CASSLKAGSSYNEQFF
TGTGCCAGCAGTTTGAAGGCGGGAAGCTCCTACAATGAGCAGTTCTTC
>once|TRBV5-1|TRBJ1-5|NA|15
CASSPDSNSNQPQHF
TGCGCCAGCAGCCCGGACTCAAATAGCAATCAGCCCCAGCATTTT
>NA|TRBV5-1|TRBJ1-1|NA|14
CASSLTGPTTEAFF
TGCGCCAGCAGCTTGACAGGACCCACCACTGAAGCTTTCTTT
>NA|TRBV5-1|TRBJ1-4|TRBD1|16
CASSNGQAPINEKLFF
TGCGCCAGCAGCAATGGACAGGCGCCAATTAATGAAAAACTGTTTTTT
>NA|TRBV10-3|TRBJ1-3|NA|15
CAISPSALSGNTIYF
TGTGCCATCAGCCCGTCGGCCCTCTCTGGAAACACCATATATTTT
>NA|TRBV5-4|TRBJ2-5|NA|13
CASSPRGRETQYF
TGTGCCAGCAGCCCCCGGGGGAGAGAGACCCAGTACTTC
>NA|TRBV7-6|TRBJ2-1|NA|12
CASSLRSYEQFF
TGTGCCAGCAGCTTAAGGTCTTATGAGCAGTTCTTC
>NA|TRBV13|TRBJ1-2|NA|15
CASSLGPQEAYGYTF
TGTGCCAGCAGCTTAGGGCCCCAGGAGGCCTATGGCTACACCTTC
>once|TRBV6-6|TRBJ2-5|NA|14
CASSYRQREETQYF
TGTGCCAGCAGTTACAGGCAGCGGGAAGAGACCCAGTACTTC
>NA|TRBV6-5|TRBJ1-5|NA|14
CASSLGDGNQPQHF
TGTGCCAGCAGTTTAGGGGATGGCAATCAGCCCCAGCATTTT
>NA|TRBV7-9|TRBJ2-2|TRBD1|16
CASSSRTGTNTGELFF
TGTGCCAGCAGTTCGCGGACAGGGACCAACACCGGGGAGCTGTTTTTT
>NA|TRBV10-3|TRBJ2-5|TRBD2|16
CAISEVAGGVGETQYF
TGTGCCATCAGTGAGGTAGCGGGAGGCGTTGGGGAGACCCAGTACTTC
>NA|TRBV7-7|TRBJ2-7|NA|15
CASSLAYGGNYEQYF
TGTGCTAGCAGCTTAGCGTATGGGGGAAACTACGAGCAGTACTTC
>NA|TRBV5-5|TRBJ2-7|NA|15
CASSLVAGTPYEQYF
TGTGCCAGCAGCTTGGTGGCAGGGACCCCCTACGAGCAGTACTTC
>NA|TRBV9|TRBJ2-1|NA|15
CASNVNGGIFNEQFF
TGTGCCAGCAACGTTAACGGGGGAATTTTCAATGAGCAGTTCTTC
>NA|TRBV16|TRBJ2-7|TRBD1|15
CASSLWDRGTYEQYF
TGTGCCAGCAGCCTCTGGGACAGGGGGACCTACGAGCAGTACTTC
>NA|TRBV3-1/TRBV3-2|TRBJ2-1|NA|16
CASSQEVAVSYNEQFF
TGTGCCAGCAGCCAAGAGGTCGCAGTATCCTACAATGAGCAGTTCTTC
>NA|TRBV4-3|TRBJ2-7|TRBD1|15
CASSQDVTGTNEQYF
TGCGCCAGCAGCCAAGATGTGACAGGGACGAACGAGCAGTACTTC
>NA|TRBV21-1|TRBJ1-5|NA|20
CASSHLPPGGERNSNQPQHF
TGTGCCAGCAGCCACCTCCCCCCAGGGGGGGAAAGGAATAGCAATCAGCCCCAGCATTTT
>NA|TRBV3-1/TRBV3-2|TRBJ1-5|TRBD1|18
CASSQEAPTGGINQPQHF
TGTGCCAGCAGCCAAGAGGCCCCAACAGGGGGGATCAATCAGCCCCAGCATTTT
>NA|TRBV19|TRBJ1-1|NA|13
CASSKRENTEAFF
TGTGCCAGTAGTAAGCGGGAGAACACTGAAGCTTTCTTT
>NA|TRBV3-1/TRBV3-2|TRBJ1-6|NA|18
CASSQDPLLGTYNSPLHF
TGTGCCAGCAGCCAAGATCCTTTGCTGGGTACCTATAATTCACCCCTCCACTTT
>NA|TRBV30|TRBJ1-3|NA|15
CAWSLWEEARNTIYF
TGTGCCTGGAGTCTGTGGGAGGAGGCGAGGAACACCATATATTTT
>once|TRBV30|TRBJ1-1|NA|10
CAWGRSEAFF
TGTGCCTGGGGTCGATCTGAAGCTTTCTTT
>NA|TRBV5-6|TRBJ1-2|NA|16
CASSPAVRGWGYGYTF
TGTGCCAGCAGCCCGGCGGTGAGAGGGTGGGGCTATGGCTACACCTTC
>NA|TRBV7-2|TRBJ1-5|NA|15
CASSLVGGVNQPQHF
TGTGCCAGCAGCTTAGTCGGGGGGGTAAATCAGCCCCAGCATTTT
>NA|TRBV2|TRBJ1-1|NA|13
CASSLLRDTEAFF
TGTGCCAGCAGTCTCTTAAGAGACACTGAAGCTTTCTTT
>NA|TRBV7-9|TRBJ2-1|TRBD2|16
CASSLRRGGSYNEQFF
TGTGCCAGCAGCTTAAGGCGCGGCGGGAGTTACAATGAGCAGTTCTTC
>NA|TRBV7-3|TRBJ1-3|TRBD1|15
CASSWDRGPGNTIYF
TGTGCCAGCAGCTGGGACAGGGGGCCTGGAAACACCATATATTTT
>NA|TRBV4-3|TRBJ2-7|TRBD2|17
CASSQDQGLAVAYEQYF
TGCGCCAGCAGCCAAGATCAAGGACTAGCGGTCGCCTACGAGCAGTACTTC
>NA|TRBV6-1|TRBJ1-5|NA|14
CASRQGNVRQPQHF
TGTGCCAGCCGCCAGGGAAACGTTAGACAGCCCCAGCATTTT
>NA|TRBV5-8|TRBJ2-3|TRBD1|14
CASSARGLHDTQYF
TGTGCCAGCAGCGCCAGGGGGCTCCACGATACGCAGTATTTT
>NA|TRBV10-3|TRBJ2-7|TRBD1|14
CAISPGQGLGEQYF
TGTGCCATCAGTCCGGGACAGGGGTTGGGGGAGCAGTACTTC
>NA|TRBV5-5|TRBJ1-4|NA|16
CASSLGPGVVQEKLFF
TGTGCCAGCAGCTTGGGCCCGGGGGTCGTTCAAGAAAAACTGTTTTTT
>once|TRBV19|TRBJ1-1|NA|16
CASSTPVGRRNTEAFF
TGTGCCAGTAGTACGCCGGTGGGGAGAAGGAACACTGAAGCTTTCTTT
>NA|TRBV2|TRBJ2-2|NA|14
CASSEGGLGGELFF
TGTGCCAGCAGTGAAGGAGGGTTAGGCGGGGAGCTGTTTTTT
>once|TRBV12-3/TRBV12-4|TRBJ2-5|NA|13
CASSFGVAETQYF
TGTGCCAGCAGTTTCGGGGTGGCGGAGACCCAGTACTTC
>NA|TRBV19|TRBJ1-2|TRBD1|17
CASSIDLQAGGHYGYTF
TGTGCCAGTAGTATAGATCTACAGGCAGGGGGCCACTATGGCTACACCTTC
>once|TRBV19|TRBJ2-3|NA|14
CASSQRDKLGTQYF
TGTGCCAGTAGTCAGCGGGACAAGTTAGGCACGCAGTATTTT
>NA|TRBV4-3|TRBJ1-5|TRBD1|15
CASSQDDRDNQPQHF
TGCGCCAGCAGCCAAGACGACAGGGACAATCAGCCCCAGCATTTT
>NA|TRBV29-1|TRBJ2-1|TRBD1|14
CSVENDRGRNEQFF
TGCAGCGTTGAGAACGACAGGGGGCGTAATGAGCAGTTCTTC
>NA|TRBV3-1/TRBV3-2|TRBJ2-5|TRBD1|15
CASSRSDRVQETQYF
TGTGCCAGCAGCCGATCCGACAGGGTCCAAGAGACCCAGTACTTC
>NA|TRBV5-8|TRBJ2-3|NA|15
CASSQGRSFTDTQYF
TGTGCCAGCAGTCAAGGACGATCCTTCACAGATACGCAGTATTTT
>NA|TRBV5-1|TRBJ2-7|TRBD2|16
CASSPGTSGRSYEQYF
TGCGCCAGCAGCCCAGGGACTAGCGGGAGATCATACGAGCAGTACTTC
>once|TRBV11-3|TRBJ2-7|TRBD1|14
CASSFRQGTYEQYF
TGTGCCAGCAGCTTTAGACAGGGGACCTACGAGCAGTACTTC
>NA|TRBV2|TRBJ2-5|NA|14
CASSEVKDQETQYF
TGTGCCAGCAGTGAGGTCAAAGATCAAGAGACCCAGTACTTC
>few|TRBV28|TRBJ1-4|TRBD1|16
CASSPWTGQVSEKLFF
TGTGCCAGCAGTCCCTGGACAGGGCAAGTATCTGAAAAACTGTTTTTT